The present TCR beta chain was sequenced within a study of Graves' ophthalmopathy and Graves' hyperthyroidism. The CDR3 has 16 residues. The trim removed 4 bases at V and 0 bases at J, leaving 6 bases unmatched. Germline CDR1 reads MGHRA; CDR2 reads YSYEKL. This clonotype was counted many times. Its antigen is not known. The authors enrolled newly diagnosed hyperthyroidism patients aged 18 to 65 with under 2 months' duration. Other autoimmune disease, uncontrolled infection, pregnancy and lactation led to exclusion. Amplified material comprised TCR beta CDR3 regions derived from RNA transcripts. An initial RT-PCR round employing HTBI primers preceded a second-round multiplex PCR. TCRdb itself ran the multiplex PCR reads through MiXCR, one entry per CDR3 protein. The sample lists over a million distinct CDR3 sequences; roughly 35% were seen once. General observations from the study: The model's prediction of ophthalmopathy progression had about 70% sensitivity and around 72% specificity.

The chain couples TRBV4-1 to TRBJ2-5, with TRBD2 matching over 9 bases. Sequenced: peripheral blood or thyroid tissue (not recorded which). This clonotype originated in an adult man with Graves' hyperthyroidism. The CDR3 protein is CASSRDLAGYQETQYF. CDR3 DNA: TGCGCCAGCAGCCGGGATCTAGCGGGGTACCAAGAGACCCAGTACTTC.